This is a list of T cell receptor beta chains from one sample in a study of cytomegalovirus exposure and HLA in healthy donors. Using immunoSEQ multiplex PCR, the repertoire was profiled, and TCRdb retains in-frame clones only, with some absent. Counted here are more than 85,000 clones, approximately 87% occurring once; the ten biggest clones make up 2% to 3%. Sequenced input: PBMCs. These receptors were taken from a man in his forties in good health and CMV-seronegative. Each CDR3 is given with its conserved first and last residue. D genes are given only for firm matches. Not all rows give a size; the values are once, few, many and, for expanded clones, a class.

CDR3 length,V gene,clone size,J gene,D gene,CDR3 protein,CDR3 DNA
13,TRBV19,-,TRBJ2-7,-,CASSSTGSNEQYF,TGTGCCAGTAGTAGTACAGGGTCCAACGAGCAGTACTTC
13,TRBV2,-,TRBJ2-1,TRBD2,CASSAGPGGGQFF,TGTGCCAGCAGTGCAGGACCGGGGGGAGGGCAGTTCTTC
13,TRBV30,-,TRBJ1-5,-,CAWSGQGDQPQHF,TGTGCCTGGAGTGGGCAGGGCGATCAGCCCCAGCATTTT
15,TRBV6-5,-,TRBJ2-7,-,CASSYTEVLTYEQYF,TGTGCCAGCAGTTACACCGAGGTCCTAACCTACGAGCAGTACTTC
15,TRBV6-1,-,TRBJ1-3,TRBD1,CASTQTGASGNTIYF,TGTGCCAGCACCCAGACAGGGGCATCTGGAAACACCATATATTTT
15,TRBV5-6,once,TRBJ2-3,TRBD2,CASSSGTSGTDTQYF,TGTGCCAGCAGCTCCGGGACTAGTGGCACAGATACGCAGTATTTT
12,TRBV10-3,-,TRBJ1-1,-,CAISGTVPEAFF,TGTGCCATCAGTGGGACTGTGCCTGAAGCTTTCTTT
15,TRBV7-2,-,TRBJ2-2,-,CASSQGRPNTGELFF,TGTGCCAGCAGCCAAGGCAGGCCGAACACCGGGGAGCTGTTTTTT
13,TRBV2,-,TRBJ2-5,TRBD1,CASSDRDRETQYF,TGTGCCAGCAGTGACCGGGACAGGGAGACCCAGTACTTC
14,TRBV11-3,-,TRBJ2-2,TRBD2,CASSPRGGAGELFF,TGTGCCAGTTCCCCGCGGGGGGGTGCCGGGGAGCTGTTTTTT
16,TRBV11-2,few,TRBJ2-3,-,CASSFTGDLSADTQYF,TGTGCCAGCAGCTTTACCGGGGATCTGAGCGCAGATACGCAGTATTTT
15,TRBV19,-,TRBJ1-4,-,CASRSDRATNEKLFF,TGTGCCAGTAGATCAGACAGAGCAACTAATGAAAAACTGTTTTTT
13,TRBV30,-,TRBJ2-5,TRBD2,CAWNYRGGETQYF,TGTGCCTGGAACTATCGCGGGGGGGAGACCCAGTACTTC
15,TRBV5-1,-,TRBJ2-3,TRBD1,CASSPRTGLTDTQYF,TGCGCCAGCAGCCCCAGGACAGGGCTCACAGATACGCAGTATTTT
13,TRBV11-2,-,TRBJ1-2,-,CASSFSGIYGYTF,TGTGCCAGCAGCTTCTCAGGCATCTATGGCTACACCTTC
15,TRBV7-9,-,TRBJ2-4,TRBD2,CASSPGTSGGNIQYF,TGTGCCAGCAGCCCCGGGACTAGCGGGGGAAACATTCAGTACTTC
15,TRBV4-1,few,TRBJ2-1,TRBD2,CASSQETSAYNEQFF,TGCGCCAGCAGCCAAGAGACTAGCGCTTACAATGAGCAGTTCTTC
16,TRBV5-1,-,TRBJ1-2,-,CASSLASPQQGGGYTF,TGCGCCAGCAGCTTGGCCTCCCCTCAACAGGGAGGGGGCTACACCTTC
12,TRBV7-9,-,TRBJ1-1,-,CSSSTRGTEAFF,TGTTCCAGCAGTACCCGAGGCACTGAAGCTTTCTTT
16,TRBV7-9,few,TRBJ1-2,TRBD1,CASSLFGTGTNYGYTF,TGTGCCAGCAGCTTGTTCGGGACAGGCACTAACTATGGCTACACCTTC
16,TRBV13,-,TRBJ2-3,TRBD2,CASSPRVSGATDTQYF,TGTGCCAGCAGCCCTCGTGTGAGCGGGGCAACAGATACGCAGTATTTT
13,TRBV7-2,-,TRBJ1-2,-,CASSKDRDYGYTF,TGTGCCAGCAGCAAAGATCGAGACTATGGCTACACCTTC
15,TRBV27,-,TRBJ2-1,TRBD1,CASTQGQGVYNEQFF,TGTGCCAGCACCCAGGGACAGGGGGTGTACAATGAGCAGTTCTTC
12,TRBV6-5,-,TRBJ2-7,-,CASSYLSGEQYF,TGTGCCAGCAGTTACCTGAGCGGCGAGCAGTACTTC
16,TRBV11-3,-,TRBJ2-7,TRBD2,CASSSRPTSGGYEQYF,TGTGCCAGCAGCTCCAGGCCGACTAGCGGGGGTTACGAGCAGTACTTC
19,TRBV4-2,-,TRBJ1-2,TRBD1,CASSQGGDRAWVTNYGYTF,TGTGCCAGCAGCCAAGGCGGGGACAGGGCGTGGGTAACTAACTATGGCTACACCTTC
17,TRBV7-2,-,TRBJ2-4,TRBD1,CASSSSPPLGQQNIQYF,TGTGCCAGCAGCTCCTCACCGCCCTTGGGACAGCAAAACATTCAGTACTTC
16,TRBV7-3,-,TRBJ2-7,TRBD1,CASSLSVSGGPYEQYF,TGTGCCAGCAGCTTAAGTGTCTCAGGGGGCCCCTACGAGCAGTACTTC
15,TRBV7-6,-,TRBJ1-6,TRBD1,CASTLSGTGDSPLHF,TGTGCCAGCACCTTATCGGGGACAGGGGATTCACCCCTCCACTTT
14,TRBV7-9,once,TRBJ1-4,-,CASSLGGIGEKLFF,TGTGCCAGCAGCTTAGGAGGGATAGGTGAAAAACTGTTTTTT
16,TRBV11-2,-,TRBJ2-3,TRBD2,CASSLTRSGGTDTQYF,TGTGCCAGCAGCTTAACCCGATCGGGGGGGACAGATACGCAGTATTTT
13,TRBV11-2,once,TRBJ1-2,-,CASSQVINYGYTF,TGTGCCAGCAGCCAGGTCATAAACTATGGCTACACCTTC
14,TRBV30,few,TRBJ1-2,-,CAWSGRQKFYGYTF,TGTGCCTGGAGTGGAAGACAGAAATTCTATGGCTACACCTTC
14,TRBV11-2,-,TRBJ2-3,-,CASSLGASTDTQYF,TGTGCCAGCAGCCTTGGGGCTAGCACAGATACGCAGTATTTT
16,TRBV11-2,-,TRBJ2-7,-,CASVRWARDTPYEQYF,TGTGCCAGCGTCAGGTGGGCCAGGGATACCCCCTACGAGCAGTACTTC
16,TRBV2,-,TRBJ2-7,TRBD2,CASNFVGSGGSYEQYF,TGTGCCAGCAACTTCGTGGGGAGCGGGGGATCCTACGAGCAGTACTTC
16,TRBV19,-,TRBJ2-5,TRBD2,CASSPLSGGYQETQYF,TGTGCCAGTAGTCCCCTTAGCGGGGGGTACCAAGAGACCCAGTACTTC
14,TRBV11-2,-,TRBJ2-2,-,CASSLERVTGELFF,TGTGCCAGCAGCTTAGAACGGGTTACCGGGGAGCTGTTTTTT
14,TRBV6-1,-,TRBJ1-2,TRBD1,CASRAFGTAYGYTF,TGTGCCAGCAGAGCATTCGGGACAGCCTATGGCTACACCTTC
15,TRBV7-8,-,TRBJ2-1,TRBD2,CASIQTSGGGNEQFF,TGTGCCAGCATCCAGACTAGCGGGGGGGGCAATGAGCAGTTCTTC
13,TRBV5-6,-,TRBJ2-5,-,CASSVGAAGTQYF,TGTGCCAGCTCCGTGGGGGCGGCGGGGACCCAGTACTTC
15,TRBV19,-,TRBJ1-1,-,CASSPKGHPNTEAFF,TGTGCCAGTAGTCCCAAGGGACACCCGAACACTGAAGCTTTCTTT
16,TRBV4-2,-,TRBJ2-3,-,CASSQGAGSSTDTQYF,TGTGCCAGCAGCCAAGGGGCAGGGTCTAGCACAGATACGCAGTATTTT
16,TRBV5-1,-,TRBJ2-1,-,CASSGRVRVGDNEQFF,TGCGCCAGCAGCGGTAGGGTCCGGGTAGGGGACAATGAGCAGTTCTTC
14,TRBV6-1,-,TRBJ2-4,TRBD1,CASRWQGAGNIQYF,TGTGCCAGCAGATGGCAGGGGGCTGGGAACATTCAGTACTTC
14,TRBV19,-,TRBJ2-3,TRBD2,CASQSGAYADTQYF,TGTGCCTCGCAGAGCGGGGCTTATGCAGATACGCAGTATTTT
12,TRBV6-1,-,TRBJ2-2,-,CASNSGAGELFF,TGTGCCAGCAATTCGGGTGCCGGGGAGCTGTTTTTT
11,TRBV19,-,TRBJ1-1,-,CASSLGGEAFF,TGTGCCAGTAGCCTAGGGGGTGAAGCTTTCTTT
16,TRBV5-1,-,TRBJ1-1,-,CASSFLQRTVNTEAFF,TGCGCCAGCAGCTTTTTACAGCGGACGGTGAACACTGAAGCTTTCTTT
13,TRBV5-1,-,TRBJ1-4,-,CASSLTGKEKLFF,TGCGCCAGCAGCTTAACAGGGAAAGAAAAACTGTTTTTT
15,TRBV2,-,TRBJ1-1,TRBD1,CASRGDRGVNTEAFF,TGTGCCAGCAGGGGGGACAGGGGAGTGAACACTGAAGCTTTCTTT
14,TRBV15,-,TRBJ2-7,TRBD1,CATSKGQGSHEQYF,TGTGCCACCAGTAAGGGACAGGGTAGCCACGAGCAGTACTTC
13,TRBV11-3,-,TRBJ2-7,-,CASSPDAGAEQYF,TGTGCCAGCAGCCCCGATGCGGGGGCCGAGCAGTACTTC
16,TRBV5-4,-,TRBJ2-1,TRBD2,CASSLGLAGRDNEQFF,TGTGCCAGCAGCTTGGGACTAGCGGGGAGGGACAATGAGCAGTTCTTC
15,TRBV18,-,TRBJ2-7,-,CASSPEGDSSYEQYF,TGTGCCAGCTCACCTGAAGGGGATAGCTCCTACGAGCAGTACTTC
14,TRBV5-1,-,TRBJ2-3,TRBD2,CASSLEASGGVKYF,TGCGCCAGCAGCTTGGAGGCTAGCGGGGGGGTCAAGTATTTT
15,TRBV7-8,-,TRBJ2-7,TRBD2,CASSAFGGSSYEQYF,TGTGCCAGCAGCGCCTTCGGCGGGAGCTCCTACGAGCAGTACTTC
15,TRBV5-1,-,TRBJ2-7,TRBD1,CASSPGQGTYDEQYF,TGCGCCAGCAGCCCCGGACAGGGGACATACGACGAGCAGTACTTC